Below are 15 T cell receptor beta chains sequenced from a single sample in a study of memory CD4+ T cells and cytomegalovirus serostatus. The sort gate was single viable CD3+CD4+CD8-CD45RO+ cells for memory CD4+ T cells. Sequencing was performed with immunoSEQ multiplex PCR; in TCRdb, only in-frame clones are kept and a portion is missing. The data show 45,000 to 65,000 clones, about 73% seen once. The sample taken for sequencing was memory CD4+ T cells from blood. The receptors come from an adult in good health and CMV-seronegative.

The CDR3 reads CSALRWDEQFF. Here the CDR3 DNA reads TGCAGTGCCCTCAGGTGGGATGAGCAGTTCTTC. The V gene is TRBV20-1, the J gene TRBJ2-1; D is unresolved. Germline V gene sequence: CDR1 DFQATT, CDR2 SNEGSKA (reference sequence). There are 11 residues in the CDR3. V was shortened by 6 bases and J by 8 bases, with 11 bases between the two germline ends.

The chain recombines TRBV18 with TRBJ1-3; TRBD1 agrees at 8 bases. CDR1 and CDR2 from the germline V gene are KGHSH and LQKENI. Trimming removed 3 bases from V and 0 bases from J; junction bases left unmatched: 7. There are 17 residues in the CDR3. DNA of the CDR3: TGTGCCAGCTCACCGACAGGGGCGCCCTACTCTGGAAACACCATATATTTT. Translated: CASSPTGAPYSGNTIYF. Drawing the rest from reference TRBV18 and TRBJ1-3, the complete variable domain is NAGVMQNPRHLVRRRGQEARLRCSPMKGHSHVYWYRQLPEEGLKFMVYLQKENIIDESGMPKERFSAEFPKEGPSILRIQQVVRGDSAAYFCASSPTGAPYSGNTIYFGEGSWLTVV.

The chain uses TRBV5-1 and TRBJ2-5; 8 bases agree with TRBD2. The CDR3 totals 15 residues. In germline, CDR1 is SGHRS, CDR2 YFSETQ. After removal of 2 bases from V and 0 bases from J, the junction contained 3 bases not matched to a gene. The CDR3 nucleotides read TGCGCCAGCAGCTTACAAGCGGGGGACCAAGAGACCCAGTACTTC. As protein: CASSLQAGDQETQYF.

The chain recombines TRBV5-6 with TRBJ2-5, with D perhaps matching TRBD1 (6 bases). Germline V gene sequence: CDR1 SGHDT, CDR2 YYEEEE. The CDR3 runs 15 residues. V lost 1 base and J lost 2, with 12 bases in between. The CDR3 protein is CASSLPFGQQETQYF. The CDR3 region has the DNA TGTGCCAGCAGCTTGCCGTTTGGACAGCAAGAGACCCAGTACTTC. The full variable domain, completed using reference TRBV5-6 and TRBJ2-5, is DAGVTQSPTHLIKTRGQQVTLRCSPKSGHDTVSWYQQALGQGPQFIFQYYEEEERQRGNFPDRFSGHQFPNYSSELNVNALLLGDSALYLCASSLPFGQQETQYFGPGTRLLVL.

CDR3 sequence reads: CASSLGRTGGHEKLFF. The CDR3 nucleotides read TGTGCCAGCAGCTTGGGGAGGACAGGGGGACATGAAAAACTGTTTTTT. The V call is TRBV5-5, the J call TRBJ1-4; 10 nucleotides agree with TRBD1. Germline loops: CDR1 SGHKS, CDR2 YYEKEE (reference sequence). CDR3 size: 16 residues. V gave up 0 bases and J gave up 6 bases; unmatched junction bases: 5. Variable domain in full (rest from reference TRBV5-5 and TRBJ1-4): DAGVTQSPTHLIKTRGQQVTLRCSPISGHKSVSWYQQVLGQGPQFIFQYYEKEERGRGNFPDRFSARQFPNYSSELNVNALLLGDSALYLCASSLGRTGGHEKLFFGSGTQLSVL.

This clone was seen repeatedly, ten times or more. The genes are TRBV7-2 and TRBJ2-7; D gene unclear. The CDR3 contains 12 residues. Trimming stripped 4 bases from V and 4 bases from J, with 8 bases between. Looked up from germline, CDR1 is SGHTA and CDR2 is FQGNSA. In nucleotides, the CDR3 is TGTGCCAGCAGCTCCTTCAAGTACGAGCAGTACTTC. This gives the protein CASSSFKYEQYF.

V usage is TRBV9 and J usage is TRBJ2-2; 8 bases match TRBD1. There are 15 residues in the CDR3. Germline trimming cut 4 bases from V and 4 bases from J; bases unmatched to any gene: 6. Germline V gene sequence: CDR1 SGDLS, CDR2 YYNGEE. This chain's CDR3 is CASSPRTGFTGELFF. In nucleotides, the CDR3 is TGTGCCAGCAGCCCCCGGACAGGGTTCACCGGGGAGCTGTTTTTT.

The chain couples TRBV4-2 to TRBJ2-7, with D possibly TRBD2 on 5 matching bases. The V end was cut by 0 bases, the J end by 2 bases, with 14 bases between. Per the germline V gene, CDR1 is LGHNA and CDR2 is YNFKEQ. The CDR3 is 16 residues long. The DNA for the CDR3 is TGTGCCAGCAGCCAAGATCCCGGGAACCTCGCCTACGAGCAGTACTTC. It is translated as CASSQDPGNLAYEQYF.

The V gene is TRBV28, the J gene TRBJ1-2; 9 bases are a match to TRBD1. The CDR3 runs to 16 residues. CDR1 is MDHEN, CDR2 SYDVKM, per germline. The junction had 10 bases not matched to a gene; V was cut back by 3 bases and J by 5 bases. The CDR3 DNA follows: TGTGCCAGCAGTTTGGGACAGGGTTTACTTTCTTATGGCTACACCTTC. Translation: CASSLGQGLLSYGYTF.

This chain uses TRBV5-1 with TRBJ2-5, with a weak D call TRBD2 (5 bases). V shed 1 base and J shed 7 bases, with 14 bases lying between them. Germline CDR1 reads SGHRS; CDR2 reads YFSETQ. The CDR3 loop spans 14 amino acids. DNA of the CDR3: TGCGCCAGCAGCTTGTTCATCGAAGAGGGGACCCAGTACTTC. Translated: CASSLFIEEGTQYF. The variable domain in full, completed from reference TRBV5-1 and TRBJ2-5, reads KAGVTQTPRYLIKTRGQQVTLSCSPISGHRSVSWYQQTPGQGLQFLFEYFSETQRNKGNFPGRFSGRQFSNSRSEMNVSTLELGDSALYLCASSLFIEEGTQYFGPGTRLLVL.

The chain uses TRBV15 and TRBJ1-1, with a weak D call TRBD1 (5 bases). Trimming took 1 base from V and 8 from J, leaving 11 bases between them. CDR3 length: 13 residues. Germline CDR1 is LNHNV and CDR2 is YYDKDF (reference sequence). The CDR3 region has the DNA TGTGCCACCAGCAGAGGGGACCCCTCGGAAGCTTTCTTT. Its protein product is CATSRGDPSEAFF.

The V gene is TRBV28, the J gene TRBJ2-6; the D call may be TRBD1 or TRBD2 (5 bases each). The CDR3 runs 16 residues. The germline V gene encodes CDR1 MDHEN and CDR2 SYDVKM. Deletions cut 10 bases from V and 0 bases from J, with 16 bases between. DNA of the CDR3: TGTGCCACCGCATCCACGGGACCCTCTGGGGCCAACGTCCTGACTTTC. The encoded protein is CATASTGPSGANVLTF.

This clone appeared a few times. This chain uses TRBV4-1 with TRBJ2-2, with 7 bases that match TRBD1. J lost 6 bases, V lost 4 bases, and 14 bases had no gene match. The CDR3 has 17 residues. CDR1 and CDR2 (germline): MGHRA, YSYEKL. CDR3 DNA: TGCGCCAGCAGCCCTCCAACAGGGGCCTGGGGGTCCGGGGAGCTGTTTTTT. Amino acids: CASSPPTGAWGSGELFF.

This chain links TRBV7-9 with TRBJ2-7; 7 bases are a match to TRBD1. Germline trimming cut 5 bases from V and 4 bases from J; bases unmatched to any gene: 8. CDR1 and CDR2 (germline): SEHNR, FQNEAQ (reference sequence). The CDR3 contains 14 residues. The CDR3 nucleotides are TGTGCCAGCAGCCCCTCCGGGACAGTTTACGAGCAGTACTTC. This codes for CASSPSGTVYEQYF.

The gene calls are TRBV30 and TRBJ2-7; maybe TRBD2 (7 bases). The CDR3 totals 16 residues. Trimming removed 0 bases from V and 1 base from J, with 16 bases in between. Germline V gene lookup returns CDR1 GTSNPN and CDR2 SVGIG (reference sequence). The CDR3, as DNA: TGTGCCTGGAGTGTAGGGTCGCGGGGGCATTCCTACGAGCAGTACTTC. Translating it yields CAWSVGSRGHSYEQYF. The full variable domain, with the rest looked up from reference TRBV30 and TRBJ2-7, is SQTIHQWPATLVQPVGSPLSLECTVEGTSNPNLYWYRQAAGRGLQLLFYSVGIGQISSEVPQNLSASRPQDRQFILSSKKLLLSDSGFYLCAWSVGSRGHSYEQYFGPGTRLTVT.